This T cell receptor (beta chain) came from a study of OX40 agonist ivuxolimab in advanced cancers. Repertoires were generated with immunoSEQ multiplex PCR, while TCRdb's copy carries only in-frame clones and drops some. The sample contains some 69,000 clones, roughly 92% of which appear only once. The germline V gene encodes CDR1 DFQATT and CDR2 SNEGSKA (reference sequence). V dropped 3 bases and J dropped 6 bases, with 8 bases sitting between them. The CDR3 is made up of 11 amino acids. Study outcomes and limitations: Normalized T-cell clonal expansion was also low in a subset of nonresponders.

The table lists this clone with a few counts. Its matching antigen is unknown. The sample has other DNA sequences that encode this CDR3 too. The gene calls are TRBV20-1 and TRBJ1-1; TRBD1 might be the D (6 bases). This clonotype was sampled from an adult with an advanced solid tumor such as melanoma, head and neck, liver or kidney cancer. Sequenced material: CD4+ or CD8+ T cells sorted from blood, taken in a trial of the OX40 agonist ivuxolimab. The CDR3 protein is CSASRGSEAFF. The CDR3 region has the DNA TGCAGTGCTAGCAGGGGATCTGAAGCTTTCTTT.